This is a list of T cell receptor beta chains from one sample in a study of T cells after yellow fever vaccination. MiXCR was run by TCRdb on the 5' RACE reads, yielding one entry per CDR3 protein. This sample has more than 45,000 distinct CDR3 sequences, with approximately 6% found just once. The specimen comprised PBMCs, either bulk or a sorted T-cell subset (CD4+, CD8+, memory, or dextramer-sorted; not recorded which), sampled on the day of the yellow fever booster vaccination. The receptors originated from a man younger than 30 who received the YFV17D yellow fever vaccine. Each CDR3 is given with its conserved first and last residue. A D gene is named only where the DNA matches it firmly. Where a row states a size, it is once, few, many or the class of an expanded clone; other rows omit it.

V	J	D	size	CDR3	DNA
TRBV10-2	TRBJ1-4	TRBD1	many	CASQTGMNEKLFF	TGCGCTAGTCAGACAGGGATGAATGAAAAACTGTTTTTT
TRBV7-9	TRBJ2-5	TRBD1	-	CASSLFGTGPEETQYF	TGTGCCAGCAGCTTATTTGGGACAGGGCCGGAGGAGACCCAGTACTTC
TRBV6-5	TRBJ1-2	-	many	CASSYSMGSQGNNGYTF	TGTGCCAGCAGTTACTCGATGGGGAGCCAAGGGAACAATGGCTACACCTTC
TRBV5-1	TRBJ1-3	TRBD1	-	CASSIGTGSGNTIYF	TGCGCCAGCAGCATCGGGACAGGGTCTGGAAACACCATATATTTT
TRBV20-1	TRBJ2-1	-	many	CSARTGLSNEQFF	TGCAGTGCTAGGACTGGGCTAAGCAATGAGCAGTTCTTC
TRBV29-1	TRBJ1-2	TRBD1	-	CSVEDRRGLYGYTF	TGCAGCGTTGAAGATCGCAGGGGGCTGTATGGCTACACCTTC
TRBV24-1	TRBJ2-2	-	few	CATSDGFIGELFF	TGTGCCACCAGTGATGGTTTCATCGGGGAGCTGTTTTTT
TRBV5-1	TRBJ2-7	-	many	CASSLPDPYEQYF	TGCGCCAGCAGCCTTCCGGACCCCTACGAGCAGTACTTC
TRBV6-6	TRBJ2-3	-	many	CASTPTSTDTQYF	TGTGCCAGCACTCCCACTAGCACAGATACGCAGTATTTT
TRBV23-1	TRBJ1-2	-	many	CASSQSQGLGGGYTF	TGCGCCAGCAGTCAATCCCAGGGCCTAGGGGGTGGCTACACCTTC
TRBV2	TRBJ2-7	TRBD2	many	CASSEGRAPGEGQYF	TGTGCCAGCAGTGAAGGCAGGGCACCGGGGGAGGGGCAGTACTTC
TRBV7-2	TRBJ2-3	-	many	CASRVSGYTQYF	TGTGCCAGCAGGGTTAGCGGCTATACGCAGTATTTT
TRBV20-1	TRBJ2-1	-	many	CSARDRRQNNEQFF	TGCAGTGCTAGAGACCGACGACAGAACAATGAGCAGTTCTTC
TRBV4-2	TRBJ2-3	-	-	CASSQAAGPNTDTQYF	TGTGCCAGCAGCCAAGCCGCAGGGCCAAACACAGATACGCAGTATTTT
TRBV5-6	TRBJ2-7	-	-	CASSSLSYEQYF	TGTGCCAGCAGCTCTCTATCCTACGAGCAGTACTTC
TRBV6-4	TRBJ2-1	TRBD1	many	CASRDTTGVGGNNEQFF	TGTGCCAGCAGGGATACAACAGGGGTTGGGGGTAACAATGAGCAGTTCTTC
TRBV7-9	TRBJ1-3	TRBD1	many	CASSSTGSGNTIYF	TGTGCCAGCAGCTCGACAGGGTCCGGAAACACCATATATTTT
TRBV23-1	TRBJ2-2	TRBD2	few	CASSHPGEGESGELFF	TGCGCCAGCAGTCATCCCGGGGAGGGAGAATCCGGGGAGCTGTTTTTT
TRBV12-3/TRBV12-4	TRBJ2-2	-	many	CAILGGNTGELFF	TGTGCCATACTGGGGGGGAACACCGGGGAGCTGTTTTTT
TRBV27	TRBJ2-3	-	-	CASSSLLQGQDTQYF	TGTGCCAGCTCCAGTTTGCTACAGGGTCAAGATACGCAGTATTTT
TRBV10-3	TRBJ2-7	-	many	CAISESLGEVTYEQYF	TGTGCCATCAGTGAGTCGCTGGGGGAGGTGACCTACGAGCAGTACTTC
TRBV6-2/TRBV6-3	TRBJ1-4	TRBD1	-	CASSSHRDRTNEKLFF	TGTGCCAGCAGTTCACACCGGGACAGGACAAATGAAAAACTGTTTTTT
TRBV4-2	TRBJ1-6	-	-	CASSQDTPGRSPLHF	TGTGCCAGCAGCCAAGATACACCGGGGCGTTCACCCCTCCACTTT
TRBV12-3/TRBV12-4	TRBJ1-2	-	-	CASSPQWGGYGYTF	TGTGCCAGCAGTCCCCAGTGGGGTGGGTATGGCTACACCTTC
TRBV4-3	TRBJ2-5	-	many	CASSQDSTRGETQYF	TGCGCCAGCAGCCAAGATTCCACCAGGGGCGAGACCCAGTACTTC
TRBV19	TRBJ2-1	TRBD1	few	CASSIGTGFYNEQFF	TGTGCCAGTAGTATAGGGACAGGGTTCTACAATGAGCAGTTCTTC
TRBV5-1	TRBJ2-5	TRBD2	many	CASSTGTSQETQYF	TGCGCCAGCAGCACCGGGACTAGCCAAGAGACCCAGTACTTC
TRBV10-3	TRBJ2-2	-	many	CAIRQGGTGELFF	TGTGCCATCAGGCAGGGGGGCACCGGGGAGCTGTTTTTT
TRBV6-5	TRBJ1-5	-	few	CASTPGHNQPQHF	TGTGCCAGCACCCCCGGGCACAATCAGCCCCAGCATTTT
TRBV7-9	TRBJ2-5	-	many	CASSLTQEKETQYF	TGTGCCAGCAGCTTAACTCAAGAGAAAGAGACCCAGTACTTC
TRBV6-6	TRBJ2-2	TRBD2	few	CASSYSSTSGGDPGELFF	TGTGCCAGCAGTTACTCGAGTACTAGCGGGGGGGACCCCGGGGAGCTGTTTTTT
TRBV5-1	TRBJ2-2	TRBD1	-	CASSAPGTGGNIGELFF	TGCGCCAGCAGCGCACCGGGGACAGGGGGCAACATCGGGGAGCTGTTTTTT
TRBV7-6	TRBJ2-2	-	many	CASSAGWGTGELFF	TGTGCCAGCAGCGCCGGATGGGGCACCGGGGAGCTGTTTTTT
TRBV15	TRBJ1-4	-	-	CATSSKWGGVSATNEKLFF	TGTGCCACCAGCAGTAAATGGGGCGGAGTCTCTGCAACTAATGAAAAACTGTTTTTT
TRBV2	TRBJ2-3	-	few	CASRPTPGLDTQYF	TGTGCCAGCAGACCTACCCCGGGACTCGATACGCAGTATTTT
TRBV7-2	TRBJ2-3	-	-	CASSSRRLTDTQYF	TGTGCCAGCAGCTCCCGACGTCTCACAGATACGCAGTATTTT
TRBV27	TRBJ2-2	TRBD2	-	CASSSRLAGGRAGELFF	TGTGCCAGCAGTTCCCGGCTAGCGGGGGGCCGGGCCGGGGAGCTGTTTTTT
TRBV7-9	TRBJ1-1	-	many	CASSSSEHPEAFF	TGTGCCAGCAGCTCCTCCGAGCACCCTGAAGCTTTCTTT
TRBV6-2/TRBV6-3	TRBJ1-1	-	many	CASSYEGPNTEAFF	TGTGCCAGCAGTTACGAAGGACCGAACACTGAAGCTTTCTTT
TRBV19	TRBJ1-2	-	-	CASRMFQGANYGYTF	TGTGCCAGTAGAATGTTCCAGGGAGCTAACTATGGCTACACCTTC
TRBV24-1	TRBJ1-1	TRBD1	few	CATRQGGRSEAFF	TGTGCCACCAGGCAGGGGGGCCGCTCTGAAGCTTTCTTT
TRBV6-2/TRBV6-3	TRBJ2-1	TRBD1	few	CASSYGTGVNYNEQFF	TGTGCCAGCAGTTATGGGACAGGGGTCAACTACAATGAGCAGTTCTTC
TRBV7-3	TRBJ2-4	-	few	CASSPGPFGKNIQYF	TGTGCCAGCAGCCCAGGACCTTTTGGCAAAAACATTCAGTACTTC
TRBV7-9	TRBJ1-1	-	many	CASSLAASTEAFF	TGTGCCAGCAGCTTAGCGGCCAGCACTGAAGCTTTCTTT
TRBV7-6	TRBJ2-7	TRBD1	many	CASSRTGSHEQYF	TGTGCCAGCAGCAGGACAGGGTCCCACGAGCAGTACTTC
TRBV5-1	TRBJ2-1	-	many	CASSFGSGGTHNEQFF	TGCGCCAGCAGCTTTGGCTCCGGGGGGACACACAATGAGCAGTTCTTC
TRBV9	TRBJ2-3	-	-	CASSQATDTQYF	TGTGCCAGCAGCCAGGCCACAGATACGCAGTATTTT
TRBV7-2	TRBJ1-2	TRBD1	-	CASSLSPDIRGGFGYGYTF	TGTGCCAGCAGCTTATCCCCGGATATTCGAGGGGGCTTTGGCTATGGCTACACCTTC